The following is a T cell receptor beta chain sequence with its context. No cognate antigen has been identified for it. Within one base of it there is no much larger clone, and no base qualities were kept. For TCRbeta CDR3 sequencing, genomic DNA was extracted from sorted cells using the QIAGEN DNeasy Blood and Tissue Kit. High-throughput TCRbeta CDR3 sequencing, which included PCR amplification with bias correction and internal controls, was done commercially through immunoSEQ. From the authors' description of their analysis: Unique productive TCRbeta sequences were defined by CDR3 nucleotide sequence when primers matched and otherwise by CDR3 amino acid sequence together with Vbeta and Jbeta genes. To correct for sorting error, sequences found in more than one sorted population at a frequency ratio of 2:1 or less were discarded, and the remaining shared sequences were assigned to the population with the higher frequency. A sequence counted as donor-reactive if, in CFSE-low cells, the sequence had a frequency of at least 0.01% and was expanded at least 5-fold compared with unstimulated cells. Repertoire divergence was quantified by Jensen-Shannon divergence calculated from the top 100 TCRbeta sequences ranked by frequency. For samples with multiple sequencing runs, sorting error was corrected in each run separately before the runs were combined. TCRdb obtained this table from immuneACCESS and retained in-frame rearrangements with V and J assigned. These tables miss some clones; where compared with another copy, unresolved V genes account for less than half of the shortfall, and the remainder is unexplained. D and trimming come from the DNA, and the V and J calls and clone size come from that table. This sample is represented by thousands of clones; roughly 85% of them were singletons. Approximately 1.5% of the sample belongs to the ten largest clones.

The time point tag for this specimen amounts to: blood sample drawn before combined kidney and bone marrow transplant. Thawed PBMCs were FACS-sorted into unstimulated Tregs (CD4+CD25+CD127-), CD4+ non-Tregs (CD4+CD25-), CD4 cells and CD8 cells. Prior to Treg sorting, thawed PBMCs were rested overnight with approximately 200 IU/ml IL-2 at 37 degrees C. The patients were a handful of recipients of combined kidney and bone marrow transplants from the ITN036ST trial, and samples were available only for these trial subjects. Healthy control blood was processed to PBMCs by Ficoll density gradient and cryopreserved, and patient PBMCs were collected before and after transplant. The sample originates from a study of Tregs in tolerant kidney transplant recipients (dated by TCRdb to about 2019). Study-level background: Transplants used related donors with nonmyeloablative bone marrow transplantation; mixed chimerism was transient in the human trials. The study used TCRbeta sequencing to identify donor-specific regulatory T cells before combined kidney and bone marrow transplantation, then tracked those cells after transplant.

CDR1 MDHEN and CDR2 SYDVKM are derived from the germline V gene. The CDR3 goes from the cysteine to the phenylalanine over 19 residues. Only the CDR3 region is kept as DNA, spanning 57 bases read in frame from base 1. Between the V and J ends, shortened by 3 bases and 0 bases respectively, the junction contains 24 bases. Overall study results and their limits: Although technical replication error seemed to be minimal, the question of biological reproducibility was not addressed directly. In tolerant patients, the expansion of donor-specific Tregs was greater than global Treg expansion, suggesting that the expansion was antigen-driven rather than nonspecific. Expanding Tregs with activated donor B cells appeared to identify the most biologically relevant and donor-specific TCRbeta repertoire. The study was limited by small patient numbers, and the findings need validation in larger populations and under other immunosuppression protocols. For some patients the PCR primers changed over time, which made it impossible to compare the samples from those patients at the nucleotide level.

The specimen comprised Tregs from blood, sampled before the transplant. The V and J genes are TRBV28 and TRBJ2-7; there is no confident call for the D gene. The receptor was isolated from a human donor who received a combined kidney and bone marrow transplant. The nucleotides read TGTGCCAGCAGTTTCCGCCTAACCCTCGTGGGCGTTGACTCCTACGAGCAGTACTTC. Translated, it reads CASSFRLTLVGVDSYEQYF. The variable domain in full, with residues beyond the CDR3 obtained from the reference TRBV28 and TRBJ2-7 genes, is DVKVTQSSRYLVKRTGEKVFLECVQDMDHENMFWYRQDPGLGLRLIYFSYDVKMKEKGDIPEGYSVSREKKERFSLILESASTNQTSMYLCASSFRLTLVGVDSYEQYFGPGTRLTVT.